This is a list of T cell receptor beta chains from one sample in a study of human T cells and chemical hapten exposure. One entry per CDR3 protein results from TCRdb running MiXCR on the RACE reads. This table holds tens of thousands of distinct CDR3 sequences, around 11% found once. The sequences come from whole blood, collected in connection with sensitization to the hapten diphenylcyclopropenone (DPC). Receptors were obtained from an older woman with alopecia areata. Some clones in this sample may be carry-over from other donors' samples. Each CDR3 is given with its conserved first and last residue. Each record gives: CDR3 DNA, CDR3 protein, V gene, clone size, D gene, J gene. A D gene is named only where the DNA matches it firmly. Clone size is stated in some rows and not others, as once, few, many or a class when expanded.

CDR3 DNA: TGCAGCGTTGCAGGGGGCGCCTCCTCCTACGAGCAGTACTTC; CDR3 protein: CSVAGGASSYEQYF; V gene: TRBV29-1; clone size: few; D gene: TRBD1; J gene: TRBJ2-7
CDR3 DNA: TGTGCCAGCAGCTTGGGTACCGGGACAGGGGGATTGGAGGAGCAGTTCTTC; CDR3 protein: CASSLGTGTGGLEEQFF; V gene: TRBV5-8; clone size: many; D gene: TRBD1; J gene: TRBJ2-1
CDR3 DNA: TGTGCCAGCACCGGACAGGGGGGGGCTCTCAAAAACATTCAGTACTTC; CDR3 protein: CASTGQGGALKNIQYF; V gene: TRBV27; clone size: many; D gene: TRBD1; J gene: TRBJ2-4
CDR3 DNA: TGTGCCTGGAGAGGCCAGGATTTAGGCGGCGAGCAGTACTTC; CDR3 protein: CAWRGQDLGGEQYF; V gene: TRBV30; clone size: few; D gene: -; J gene: TRBJ2-7
CDR3 DNA: TGTGCCAGCAGCTTAGCGGCGAACACCGGGGAGCTGTTTTTT; CDR3 protein: CASSLAANTGELFF; V gene: TRBV11-3; clone size: many; D gene: -; J gene: TRBJ2-2
CDR3 DNA: TGTGCCAGCAGCCAGCCAGGGTTGGGGCAAGAGACCCAGTACTTC; CDR3 protein: CASSQPGLGQETQYF; V gene: TRBV12-3/TRBV12-4; clone size: -; D gene: -; J gene: TRBJ2-5
CDR3 DNA: TGCAGTGCTAGAGATCTCAGCCCCCACAATGAGCAGTTCTTC; CDR3 protein: CSARDLSPHNEQFF; V gene: TRBV20-1; clone size: few; D gene: -; J gene: TRBJ2-1
CDR3 DNA: TGCGCCAGCAGCTTGGGTGAGAGGGGGCGGTTGACCACTGAAGCTTTCTTT; CDR3 protein: CASSLGERGRLTTEAFF; V gene: TRBV5-1; clone size: -; D gene: TRBD1; J gene: TRBJ1-1
CDR3 DNA: TGCAGCGCCGGGACTGAAGGAAACATTCAGTACTTC; CDR3 protein: CSAGTEGNIQYF; V gene: TRBV29-1; clone size: -; D gene: -; J gene: TRBJ2-4
CDR3 DNA: TGTGCCAGCAGCCCGTCGGGACAGGGGATGAACACTGAAGCTTTCTTT; CDR3 protein: CASSPSGQGMNTEAFF; V gene: TRBV7-3; clone size: few; D gene: TRBD1; J gene: TRBJ1-1
CDR3 DNA: TGTGCCAGCAGCTTAGATCAGCTTAGGGCTTTCTTT; CDR3 protein: CASSLDQLRAFF; V gene: TRBV7-9; clone size: many; D gene: -; J gene: TRBJ1-1
CDR3 DNA: TGTGCCAGCAGCTTAACTAGCGGCACCTACGAGCAGTACTTC; CDR3 protein: CASSLTSGTYEQYF; V gene: TRBV5-4; clone size: many; D gene: TRBD2; J gene: TRBJ2-7
CDR3 DNA: TGTGCCGGCAGTTTCGGTTTAACTAATGAAAAACTGTTTTTT; CDR3 protein: CAGSFGLTNEKLFF; V gene: TRBV27; clone size: -; D gene: -; J gene: TRBJ1-4
CDR3 DNA: TGCAGCGTTGATCGACAGGGAACCTATGGCTACACCTTC; CDR3 protein: CSVDRQGTYGYTF; V gene: TRBV29-1; clone size: many; D gene: TRBD1; J gene: TRBJ1-2
CDR3 DNA: TGCGCCAGCAGCCCTCGACAAACTGGGACACCCAAATATGCGTACTTC; CDR3 protein: CASSPRQTGTPKYAYF; V gene: TRBV5-1; clone size: many; D gene: -; J gene: TRBJ2-7
CDR3 DNA: TGCAGCGGCCAGACAGGGGGCAAATTTAAAGCTTTCTTT; CDR3 protein: CSGQTGGKFKAFF; V gene: TRBV29-1; clone size: -; D gene: TRBD1; J gene: TRBJ1-1
CDR3 DNA: TGTGCCAGCAGTAGCAGGGGTGAGGGCTATGGCTACACCTTC; CDR3 protein: CASSSRGEGYGYTF; V gene: TRBV6-6; clone size: many; D gene: -; J gene: TRBJ1-2
CDR3 DNA: TGCAGCGTTGGGAACGGTCCGAAACATCAGCCCCAGCATTTT; CDR3 protein: CSVGNGPKHQPQHF; V gene: TRBV29-1; clone size: many; D gene: -; J gene: TRBJ1-5
CDR3 DNA: TGTGCCAGCAGCCCCGGGACAGGGGAGAGAGAGACCCAGTACTTC; CDR3 protein: CASSPGTGERETQYF; V gene: TRBV5-5; clone size: few; D gene: TRBD1; J gene: TRBJ2-5
CDR3 DNA: TGTGCCATCAGGGAAGCACTGGAGGACACTGAAGCTTTCTTT; CDR3 protein: CAIREALEDTEAFF; V gene: TRBV10-3; clone size: -; D gene: -; J gene: TRBJ1-1
CDR3 DNA: TGTGCCAGCAGCTTAGTGGCTGTTGCAACTAATGAAAAACTGTTTTTT; CDR3 protein: CASSLVAVATNEKLFF; V gene: TRBV7-8; clone size: few; D gene: -; J gene: TRBJ1-4
CDR3 DNA: TGTGCCACCAGTGATTTTCGAGGCACCGGGGAGCTGTTTTTT; CDR3 protein: CATSDFRGTGELFF; V gene: TRBV24-1; clone size: many; D gene: -; J gene: TRBJ2-2